Below, 2 T cell receptor beta chains from the same sample are listed, as sequenced in a study of T-cell memory formation after mild COVID-19. TCRdb independently ran MiXCR on the 5' RACE reads; one entry per CDR3 protein. This table has approximately 150,000 distinct CDR3 sequences, approximately 13% appearing once. Sequencing used PBMCs or a T cell subset sorted from them (not recorded which). Receptors originate from a man between 18 and 35 years old who had mild COVID-19 (a few samples of this study predate the infection). Cell type and time point are not known.

This clonotype was seen more than once but under ten times. This chain links TRBV11-2 with TRBJ2-4; TRBD1 agrees at 8 bases. Germline loops: CDR1 SGHAT, CDR2 FQNNGV. V was pared by 5 bases and J by 10 bases, with 13 bases of the junction left unmatched. This CDR3 contains 15 residues. CDR3 sequence (DNA): TGTGCCAGCAGCGCGTTTGTTGGACAGGGTGGGATTCAGTACTTC. Protein: CASSAFVGQGGIQYF.

This clonotype was seen many times. The chain recombines TRBV7-2 with TRBJ2-7, with D perhaps given as TRBD1 or TRBD2 (5 bases each). Germline V gene lookup returns CDR1 SGHTA and CDR2 FQGNSA. The V end was cut by 4 bases, the J end by 4 bases, with 11 bases between. CDR3 size: 13 residues. This CDR3 is CASSWDEQYEQYF. Written as DNA, the CDR3 is TGTGCCAGCAGCTGGGACGAGCAATACGAGCAGTACTTC.